The 32 T cell receptor beta chains below were found in one sample sequenced in a study of PD-1 blockade in classical Hodgkin lymphoma. Noted time point: newly diagnosed, previously untreated cHL patient sample. CD4+ T cells were purified from thawed PBMCs by magnetic negative selection. The table came from immunoSEQ multiplex PCR; TCRdb's copy has only in-frame clones and leaves some out. The sample contains fewer than 35,000 clones, about nine tenths of which appear only once. Sequencing was done on a sample of CD4+ T cells from blood. The receptors derive from a human donor with classical Hodgkin lymphoma.

The chain couples TRBV28 to TRBJ2-5, with D possibly TRBD1 on 6 matching bases. The CDR3 has 15 amino acids. With 7 bases removed from V and 5 bases from J, the gap between germline ends came to 20 bases. Germline assignment: CDR1 MDHEN and CDR2 SYDVKM. The CDR3 spells CASKAPPGTRETQYF. In nucleotides, the CDR3 is TGTGCCAGCAAGGCTCCCCCCGGGACAAGGGAGACCCAGTACTTC.

This clone appeared a few times. The chain has TRBV30 and TRBJ2-1; TRBD2 matches 7 bases. Trimming removed 4 bases from V and 8 bases from J; junction bases left unmatched: 14. CDR3 length: 15 amino acids. Germline CDR1 is GTSNPN and CDR2 is SVGIG (reference sequence). In DNA form, the CDR3 reads TGTGCCTGGAATGTGGGGAGGGCCCTGGGGGATGAGCAGTTCTTC. This gives the protein CAWNVGRALGDEQFF.

This chain connects TRBV6-5 to TRBJ2-1, with D unclear. This CDR3 comprises 14 residues. V was shortened by 4 bases and J by 6 bases, with 13 bases between the two germline ends. Germline-derived CDR1 and CDR2 are MNHEY and SVGAGI. The chain's CDR3 is CASSSDLWGNEQFF. The CDR3 DNA sequence: TGTGCCAGCAGTTCAGATCTATGGGGCAATGAGCAGTTCTTC.

This chain links TRBV5-4 with TRBJ2-4; TRBD1 is a possible D gene (6 bases). This CDR3 contains 14 residues. The V end was cut by 1 base, the J end by 8 bases, with 13 bases between. Germline V gene lookup returns CDR1 SGHNT and CDR2 YYREEE (reference sequence). For the CDR3, the DNA is TGTGCCAGCAGCTTGCTCGAGGGGGTTGACATTCAGTACTTC. It yields the protein CASSLLEGVDIQYF.

This clone came up once. The chain combines TRBV5-3 with TRBJ2-5; 7 nucleotides line up with TRBD1. TRBV5-3 is an ORF; its function is uncertain. Trimming removed 3 bases from V and 4 bases from J; junction bases left unmatched: 21. CDR3 length: 19 residues. The CDR3 is CARSSAQTFRGPVGETQYF. CDR3 sequence (DNA): TGTGCCAGAAGCTCCGCCCAGACTTTTAGGGGGCCCGTAGGAGAGACCCAGTACTTC.

This chain uses TRBV7-6 with TRBJ2-7; 13 bases map to TRBD2. Trimming at V came to 5 bases and at J to 0 bases, leaving 7 bases not matched to a gene. The V gene's germline CDR1 is SGHVS and CDR2 FNYEAQ. The length of the CDR3 is 17 residues. In DNA, the CDR3 is TGTGCCAGCAGCCCGCGGACTAGCGGGGGCAGCTCCTACGAGCAGTACTTC. It yields the protein CASSPRTSGGSSYEQYF.

The CDR3 spells CASSSTSGGTYTQYF. The CDR3 region has the DNA TGTGCCAGCAGTTCTACTAGCGGGGGAACTTATACGCAGTATTTT. The chain joins TRBV28 to TRBJ2-3, with 11 bases lining up with TRBD2. The CDR3 has 15 residues. V trimming: 4 bases; J trimming: 7 bases; junction bases outside the gene matches: 7. CDR1 and CDR2 from the germline V gene are MDHEN and SYDVKM.

This clone occurred once. The chain joins TRBV28 to TRBJ2-7; D remains unclear. V dropped 6 bases and J dropped 0 bases, with 9 bases sitting between them. This CDR3 is 13 amino acids long. The germline V gene has CDR1 MDHEN and CDR2 SYDVKM. The CDR3 sequence: CASSAPDSYEQYF. CDR3 bases: TGTGCCAGCAGCGCCCCCGACTCCTACGAGCAGTACTTC.

This chain uses TRBV9 with TRBJ2-2; D unresolved. Trimming shortened V by 0 bases and J by 0 bases, and 3 bases separated the two germline ends. CDR1 is SGDLS, CDR2 YYNGEE, per germline. The CDR3 is 14 amino acids. CDR3 sequence (DNA): TGTGCCAGCAGCGTAGCCGCGAACACCGGGGAGCTGTTTTTT. Protein: CASSVAANTGELFF.

The rearrangement joins TRBV10-1 to TRBJ2-1, with D perhaps matching TRBD2 (6 bases). V was shortened by 5 bases and J by 4 bases, with 9 bases between the two germline ends. From germline, CDR1 is WNHNN and CDR2 SYGVQD (reference sequence). The CDR3 contains 13 residues. The CDR3 loop is CASSRGDYNEQFF. As DNA, the CDR3 is TGCGCCAGCAGTCGCGGGGATTACAATGAGCAGTTCTTC.

This clone came up a few times. The chain combines TRBV7-2 with TRBJ2-1, with D possibly being TRBD2 (5 bases). V dropped 1 base and J dropped 0 bases, with 10 bases sitting between them. From germline, CDR1 is SGHTA and CDR2 FQGNSA. The CDR3 is 16 amino acids. The CDR3 sequence is CASSLVRVSSYNEQFF. For the CDR3, the DNA is TGTGCCAGCAGCTTAGTGCGGGTCAGCTCCTACAATGAGCAGTTCTTC. Full variable domain (rest looked up from reference TRBV7-2 and TRBJ2-1): GAGVSQSPSNKVTEKGKDVELRCDPISGHTALYWYRQSLGQGLEFLIYFQGNSAPDKSGLPSDRFSAERTGGSVSTLTIQRTQQEDSAVYLCASSLVRVSSYNEQFFGPGTRLTVL.

J is TRBJ2-2 and V is TRBV4-1; 10 bases match TRBD2. This CDR3 has 15 residues. Germline loops: CDR1 MGHRA, CDR2 YSYEKL. V gave up 4 bases and J gave up 3 bases; unmatched junction bases: 2. Here the CDR3 reads CASSRGTSDTGELFF. DNA for the CDR3: TGCGCCAGCAGCCGGGGGACTAGCGACACCGGGGAGCTGTTTTTT.

The chain links TRBV28 to TRBJ2-7; D gene ambiguous. The CDR3 is 13 residues long. Trimming took 8 bases from V and 6 from J, leaving 17 bases between them. Germline assignment: CDR1 MDHEN and CDR2 SYDVKM. The CDR3 here is CASESGDRVEQYF. DNA of the CDR3: TGTGCCAGCGAATCCGGAGATCGGGTCGAGCAGTACTTC.

This sequence joins TRBV9 and TRBJ2-2; D gene uncertain. Germline-derived CDR1 and CDR2 are SGDLS and YYNGEE. V was shortened by 3 bases and J by 8 bases, with 8 bases between the two germline ends. There are 12 residues in the CDR3. The CDR3 is CASSDGLGELFF. The DNA of the CDR3 is TGTGCCAGCAGCGATGGGTTGGGGGAGCTGTTTTTT.

This clone was detected only once. The genes are TRBV2 and TRBJ2-2; weak D call: TRBD2 (6 bases). V lost 4 bases to trimming and J lost 7 bases, with 22 bases between them. In germline, CDR1 is SNHLY, CDR2 FYNNEI. This CDR3 spans 17 amino acids. The CDR3 reads CASSGGREPSRNGELFF. The CDR3 DNA is TGTGCCAGCAGTGGGGGACGGGAGCCCTCTCGGAACGGGGAGCTGTTTTTT.

The chain couples TRBV9 to TRBJ1-3; D remains ambiguous. V was clipped by 0 bases and J by 4 bases, with 8 bases between them. Germline values: CDR1 SGDLS, CDR2 YYNGEE. The CDR3 length is 14 residues. The CDR3 loop is CASSVAKEGNTIYF. CDR3 sequence (DNA): TGTGCCAGCAGCGTAGCAAAGGAGGGAAACACCATATATTTT.

The chain carries TRBV19 and TRBJ1-5, with 10 bases aligning to TRBD1. The CDR3 spans 14 residues. V shed 5 bases, J shed 9 bases, and the junction held 7 bases outside the gene matches. The germline V gene encodes CDR1 LNHDA and CDR2 SQIVND (reference sequence). CDR3 DNA sequence: TGTGCCAGTAGTGTCCGGGACAGGGGTGGGCCCCAGCATTTT. It is translated as CASSVRDRGGPQHF.

The table lists this clone with a count of one. The gene calls are TRBV2 and TRBJ2-3, with TRBD1 identical over 7 bases. CDR3 length: 17 residues. J gave up 1 base and V 4 bases, and 11 bases lay outside the gene matches. Germline loops: CDR1 SNHLY, CDR2 FYNNEI. The DNA for the CDR3 is TGTGCCAGCAGTGGAGAGGGGGCGAGTCTCGGCACAGATACGCAGTATTTT. Translating it yields CASSGEGASLGTDTQYF.

This chain links TRBV9 with TRBJ2-1; TRBD2 aligns across 8 bases. The J segment lost 5 bases and the V segment lost 0 bases, leaving 7 bases of the junction unmatched. The CDR3 covers 16 residues. Germline V gene lookup returns CDR1 SGDLS and CDR2 YYNGEE. The CDR3: CASSVASGSLNNEQFF. In DNA form, the CDR3 reads TGTGCCAGCAGCGTAGCCAGCGGGAGTCTCAACAATGAGCAGTTCTTC.

The chain couples TRBV9 to TRBJ2-1; D is ambiguous. Deletions cut 4 bases from V and 7 bases from J, with 18 bases between. Germline lookup yields CDR1 SGDLS and CDR2 YYNGEE. The CDR3 spans 15 residues. Here the CDR3 DNA reads TGTGCCAGCAGCCCCCGCGGCGGTACGCCTAATGAGCAGTTCTTC. It translates to CASSPRGGTPNEQFF.

The chain is built from TRBV2 and TRBJ2-2; D might be TRBD1 (5 bases). This CDR3 is built from 14 residues. Per the germline V gene, CDR1 is SNHLY and CDR2 is FYNNEI. Trimming pared 5 bases from V and 4 bases from J, leaving 11 bases between. The DNA of the CDR3 is TGTGCCAGCAGTCCAGGGTATGGCACCGGGGAGCTGTTTTTT. This sequence encodes CASSPGYGTGELFF.

The chain recombines TRBV6-5 with TRBJ1-1; D is perhaps TRBD1 (5 bases). The V end was cut by 2 bases, the J end by 6 bases, with 13 bases between. The CDR3 runs 14 residues. The germline CDR1 and CDR2 sequences are MNHEY and SVGAGI. The CDR3 DNA follows: TGTGCCAGCAGTTACGACCAGGGAGTAGCTGAAGCTTTCTTT. Translating gives CASSYDQGVAEAFF.

The chain has TRBV18 and TRBJ2-5, with D hard to call. Germline V CDR1 and CDR2: KGHSH, LQKENI. V shed 4 bases and J shed 5 bases, with 8 bases lying between them. CDR3 size: 12 residues. The CDR3 loop is CASSLYSETQYF. CDR3 in DNA: TGTGCCAGCTCACTTTACTCGGAGACCCAGTACTTC.

The chain employs TRBV28 and TRBJ2-7, with D unresolved. Trimming removed 10 bases at V and 5 bases at J, with 21 bases between. The CDR3 spans 14 residues. The germline gives CDR1 MDHEN, CDR2 SYDVKM. As DNA, the CDR3 is TGTGCCACCGACGCCGGGCCACCCCTCAACGAGCAGTACGTC. As protein: CATDAGPPLNEQYV.

J is TRBJ2-4 and V is TRBV12-1; the D call in the table, TRBD2, was not verified against the DNA. TRBV12-1 counts as a pseudogene. The CDR3 covers 18 residues. This chain's CDR3 is CASSPGLAGGVGKNIQYF. DNA of the CDR3: TGTGCCAGCAGCCCGGGACTAGCGGGAGGGGTGGGCAAAAACATTCAGTACTTC.

The chain joins TRBV13 to TRBJ2-1; weak D call: TRBD2 (5 bases). The CDR3 spans 12 residues. Germline V gene lookup returns CDR1 PRHDT and CDR2 FYEKMQ (reference sequence). Trimming took 3 bases from V and 7 from J, leaving 7 bases between them. Here the CDR3 reads CASSFPGNEQFF. DNA of the CDR3: TGTGCCAGCAGCTTCCCGGGAAATGAGCAGTTCTTC.

The chain links TRBV7-8 to TRBJ1-2; 7 bases fit TRBD1. With V trimmed by 5 bases and J by 4 bases, 10 bases remained unmatched. Germline V gene sequence: CDR1 SGHVS, CDR2 FQNEAQ. The CDR3 runs to 15 residues. The CDR3 coding sequence is TGTGCCAGCAGCCCTACGACAGGGAGTGGCTATGGCTACACCTTC. Its protein product is CASSPTTGSGYGYTF.

The chain has TRBV5-1 and TRBJ2-3; 9 bases fit TRBD2. There are 15 residues in the CDR3. V gave up 2 bases and J gave up 4 bases; unmatched junction bases: 5. Germline V CDR1 and CDR2: SGHRS, YFSETQ. The CDR3 here is CASSFRASGADTQYF. In DNA form, the CDR3 reads TGCGCCAGCAGCTTTAGGGCTAGCGGGGCAGATACGCAGTATTTT.

CDR3 in amino acids: CASSLQGAENEQFF. In DNA form, the CDR3 reads TGCGCCAGCAGCTTACAAGGGGCCGAAAATGAGCAGTTCTTC. The chain uses TRBV5-1 and TRBJ2-1; a possible D gene is TRBD1 (5 bases). The CDR3 extends over 14 amino acids. The ends were cut back, 2 bases at V and 7 bases at J, with 13 bases in the middle. Germline V gene lookup returns CDR1 SGHRS and CDR2 YFSETQ.

J is TRBJ2-5 and V is TRBV6-1; 11 nucleotides align to TRBD2. CDR1 and CDR2 (germline): MNHNS, SASEGT. The CDR3 contains 18 residues. The J segment lost 4 bases and the V segment lost 2 bases, leaving 12 bases of the junction unmatched. The CDR3 nucleotides read TGTGCCAGCAGTGAATCTCAGTTAGCGGGAGGGAATATAGAGACCCAGTACTTC. This codes for CASSESQLAGGNIETQYF.

V gene TRBV2 combines with J gene TRBJ2-7; maybe TRBD1 (6 bases). Germline values: CDR1 SNHLY, CDR2 FYNNEI. V was shortened by 3 bases and J by 2 bases, with 11 bases between the two germline ends. CDR3 length equals 14 residues. The CDR3 bases are TGTGCCAGCAGTGAGGAGAGGGGGACCTACGAGCAGTACTTC. Residues: CASSEERGTYEQYF.

V gene TRBV28 combines with J gene TRBJ2-7; 7 bases are a match to TRBD2. Germline CDR1 reads MDHEN; CDR2 reads SYDVKM. This CDR3 comprises 17 residues. V shed 7 bases, J shed 3 bases, and the junction held 18 bases outside the gene matches. CDR3 sequence: CASIGGLAVGVGYEQYF. In nucleotides, the CDR3 is TGTGCCAGCATCGGCGGGCTAGCGGTTGGGGTCGGCTACGAGCAGTACTTC.